Below are 21 T cell receptor beta chains sequenced from a single sample in a study of blood T cell repertoires in COVID-19. Sequenced by immunoSEQ multiplex PCR; TCRdb stores in-frame clones only, minus some. The data contain 55,000 to 80,000 clones, 80% to 90% of them singletons. Sequencing was carried out using peripheral blood. The receptors stem from a man aged 50 or older with acute or convalescent COVID-19.

V and J are TRBV2 and TRBJ1-2, with a tentative D call TRBD1 (5 bases). Germline V gene sequence: CDR1 SNHLY, CDR2 FYNNEI. V was clipped by 4 bases and J by 6 bases, with 15 bases between them. The CDR3 is 14 amino acids. CDR3 in amino acids: CASSGAGSRDGYTF. The CDR3 DNA sequence: TGTGCCAGCAGTGGTGCAGGGTCACGAGATGGCTACACCTTC.

V usage is TRBV27 and J usage is TRBJ1-5, with 7 positions matching TRBD1. Germline V gives CDR1 MNHEY, CDR2 SMNVEV (reference sequence). This CDR3 region has 15 residues. Trimming took 5 bases from V and 0 from J; bases not matched to a gene: 4. CDR3 amino acids: CASSTGQNSNQPQHF. CDR3 DNA: TGTGCCAGCAGTACGGGACAGAATAGCAATCAGCCCCAGCATTTT.

Only one count was recorded for this clone. The genes are TRBV12-3 or TRBV12-4 and TRBJ2-1; D gene ambiguous. Trimming cost V 6 bases and J 8 bases, with 11 bases left between them. This CDR3 is built from 12 residues. The CDR3 reads CASSPPSDEQFF. The CDR3 DNA follows: TGTGCCAGCAGCCCTCCGTCTGATGAGCAGTTCTTC.

The V and J genes are TRBV19 and TRBJ1-6, with TRBD1 as a possible D gene (5 bases). V was cut by 3 bases and J by 7 bases, with 16 bases left in between. This CDR3 spans 16 amino acids. Germline V CDR1 and CDR2: LNHDA, SQIVND (reference sequence). This CDR3 reads CASSMSGAAPNSPLHF. Written as DNA, the CDR3 is TGTGCCAGTAGTATGAGCGGGGCCGCTCCGAATTCACCCCTCCACTTT.

The V and J genes are TRBV5-6 and TRBJ1-6; D may be TRBD1 (6 bases). Deletions cut 4 bases from V and 9 bases from J, with 17 bases between. The CDR3 covers 15 residues. The germline V gene has CDR1 SGHDT and CDR2 YYEEEE. In DNA, the CDR3 is TGTGCCAGCAGCAACCGGGGCAGGGGCTTTTCACCCCTCCACTTT. This codes for CASSNRGRGFSPLHF.

The gene calls are TRBV30 and TRBJ2-5; 8 bases map to TRBD2. Germline CDR1 and CDR2: GTSNPN and SVGIG (reference sequence). The V gene end was trimmed by 2 bases and the J gene end by 4 bases; junction bases not matched to a gene: 9. This CDR3 is built from 15 residues. CDR3 bases: TGTGCCTGGAGTCTGAGCGGGAGCCCCCGAGAGACCCAGTACTTC. It encodes CAWSLSGSPRETQYF.

V usage is TRBV5-1 and J usage is TRBJ2-3; TRBD2 is a possible D gene (6 bases). There are 15 residues in the CDR3. Germline lookup yields CDR1 SGHRS and CDR2 YFSETQ. V was clipped by 2 bases and J by 2 bases, with 12 bases between them. The CDR3 spells CASSLGAGNTDTQYF. The CDR3 DNA follows: TGCGCCAGCAGCTTAGGGGCGGGGAACACAGATACGCAGTATTTT.

The chain links TRBV19 to TRBJ1-5; D ambiguous. Germline V lookup: CDR1 LNHDA, CDR2 SQIVND (reference sequence). This CDR3 region has 13 residues. V was clipped by 5 bases and J by 4 bases, with 9 bases between them. The CDR3 region has the DNA TGTGCCAGTAGTGTTCTAGAAAATCAGCCCCAGCATTTT. This sequence encodes CASSVLENQPQHF.

This sequence joins TRBV14 and TRBJ2-7; 7 positions agree with TRBD2. Per the germline V gene, CDR1 is SGHDN and CDR2 is FVKESK. With 4 bases clipped from V and 4 bases from J, the junction kept 19 bases outside the gene matches. CDR3 length: 18 residues. The CDR3 nucleotides read TGTGCCAGCAGCCTTTCAGGACTAGATCTGTTTTCCCGTTACGAGCAGTACTTC. Translating gives CASSLSGLDLFSRYEQYF.

This rearrangement joins TRBV2 to TRBJ1-6; tentative D call: TRBD1 (5 bases). Germline lookup yields CDR1 SNHLY and CDR2 FYNNEI. The V end lost 4 bases, the J end lost 10 bases, and 14 bases lay between the germline ends. The CDR3 totals 14 residues. This CDR3 is CASSGGGDGSPLHF. CDR3 coding DNA: TGTGCCAGCAGTGGAGGAGGGGATGGCTCACCCCTCCACTTT.

This clone was observed a few times. CDR3 in DNA: TGTGCCAGCAGCAAACGGTCAGGGGCTGTTGGCACTGAAGCTTTCTTT. As protein: CASSKRSGAVGTEAFF. This chain links TRBV11-2 with TRBJ1-1; possible D gene TRBD1, 6 bases. Germline CDR1 and CDR2: SGHAT and FQNNGV. This CDR3 spans 16 amino acids. V lost 5 bases and J lost 4, with 20 bases in between. Together with reference TRBV11-2 and TRBJ1-1, the CDR3 gives the full variable domain: EAGVAQSPRYKIIEKRQSVAFWCNPISGHATLYWYQQILGQGPKLLIQFQNNGVVDDSQLPKDRFSAERLKGVDSTLKIQPAKLEDSAVYLCASSKRSGAVGTEAFFGQGTRLTVV.

This clone was recorded only once. The genes are TRBV18 and TRBJ1-3; D is unresolved. The CDR3 is made up of 16 amino acids. Germline CDR1 is KGHSH and CDR2 is LQKENI. The V gene lost 2 bases and the J gene lost 0 bases, with 11 bases spanning the gap. Here the CDR3 reads CASSPSPGHSGNTIYF. Here the CDR3 DNA reads TGTGCCAGCTCACCATCTCCAGGCCACTCTGGAAACACCATATATTTT.

The rearrangement links TRBV9 to TRBJ1-5; 7 bases map to TRBD1. Germline CDR1 SGDLS, CDR2 YYNGEE. The CDR3 totals 15 residues. Trimming took 0 bases from V and 4 from J; bases not matched to a gene: 4. The CDR3 sequence is CASSVGGQPNQPQHF. The CDR3 bases are TGTGCCAGCAGCGTAGGGGGACAGCCGAATCAGCCCCAGCATTTT.

The chain is built from TRBV4-3 and TRBJ1-1; maybe TRBD1 (5 bases). This CDR3 has 19 amino acids. From germline, CDR1 is LGHNA and CDR2 YSLEER. Trimming removed 0 bases at V and 0 bases at J, with 20 bases between. CDR3 residues: CASSQDRAGVSTLNTEAFF. The DNA of the CDR3 is TGCGCCAGCAGCCAAGACAGGGCGGGGGTATCAACCTTGAACACTGAAGCTTTCTTT.

A word on this clone: Other DNA sequences in the same sample also yield this CDR3. The J gene is TRBJ1-4, the V gene TRBV7-9; 8 positions agree with TRBD1. J was trimmed by 5 bases and V by 1 base; bases with no gene match: 3. CDR3 length: 15 amino acids. In germline, CDR1 is SEHNR, CDR2 FQNEAQ (reference sequence). The CDR3 protein is CASSLDRGINEKLFF. CDR3 sequence (DNA): TGTGCCAGCAGCTTAGACAGGGGGATAAATGAAAAACTGTTTTTT.

The rearrangement uses TRBV15 and TRBJ1-3, with 9 bases aligning to TRBD1. The CDR3 runs 15 residues. V shed 0 bases and J 8 bases; nucleotides not matched to a gene: 5. From germline, CDR1 is LNHNV and CDR2 YYDKDF (reference sequence). For the CDR3, the DNA is TGTGCCACCAGCAGAGACCCGGACAGGGGAGACACCATATATTTT. Translation gives CATSRDPDRGDTIYF.

The CDR3 is CASSQAPRTSSYNEQFF. CDR3 in DNA: TGCGCCAGCAGCCAGGCTCCCCGGACTAGCAGCTACAATGAGCAGTTCTTC. V and J are TRBV4-3 and TRBJ2-1; 8 bases agree with TRBD2. J lost 3 bases, V lost 3 bases, and 10 bases had no gene match. CDR1 and CDR2 from the germline V gene are LGHNA and YSLEER. This CDR3 is 17 amino acids long.

This clone was detected only once. The V and J genes are TRBV30 and TRBJ1-5; no reliable D call. The V end lost 4 bases, the J end lost 4 bases, and 11 bases lay between the germline ends. Per the germline V gene, CDR1 is GTSNPN and CDR2 is SVGIG (reference sequence). The CDR3 covers 13 residues. The CDR3 region has the DNA TGTGCCTGGAACCGAGAGGTAAATCAGCCCCAGCATTTT. Translating it yields CAWNREVNQPQHF.

V gene TRBV11-3 combines with J gene TRBJ2-5, with a possible D match to TRBD2 (6 bases). V was pared by 5 bases and J by 2 bases, with 12 bases between. Germline lookup yields CDR1 SGHNT and CDR2 YENEEA. The CDR3 is made up of 14 amino acids. CDR3 region: CASSPVSGQETQYF. The CDR3 coding sequence is TGTGCCAGCAGCCCTGTTAGCGGACAAGAGACCCAGTACTTC.

This sequence joins TRBV29-1 and TRBJ2-7, with TRBD2 as a possible D gene (6 bases). The CDR3 sequence is 13 residues long. From germline, CDR1 is SQVTM and CDR2 ANQGSEA. Trimming stripped 7 bases from V and 3 bases from J, with 16 bases between. The CDR3 DNA reads as TGCAGCGCCACCCTCGGGGGACTCTACGAGCAGTACTTC. It translates to CSATLGGLYEQYF.

The chain employs TRBV6-6 and TRBJ2-1; 7 nucleotides align to TRBD1. There are 16 residues in the CDR3. CDR1 MNHNY and CDR2 SVGAGI come from the germline V gene (reference sequence). With 8 bases clipped from V and 7 bases from J, the junction kept 17 bases outside the gene matches. The CDR3 nucleotides read TGTGCCAGCTTTTCCAGACAGGGCCGGGACGGGAATGAGCAGTTCTTC. Encoded protein: CASFSRQGRDGNEQFF.